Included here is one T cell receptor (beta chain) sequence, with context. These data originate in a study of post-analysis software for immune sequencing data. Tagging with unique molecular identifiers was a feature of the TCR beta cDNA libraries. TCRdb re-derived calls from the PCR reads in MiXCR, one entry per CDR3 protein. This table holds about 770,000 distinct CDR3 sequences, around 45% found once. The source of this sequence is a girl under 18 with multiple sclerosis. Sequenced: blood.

CDR3 bases: TGCGCCAGCAGCCCAGGACTAGCGGGAGATCTTATCGCGGAGACCCAGTACTTC. Translation gives CASSPGLAGDLIAETQYF. This chain connects TRBV5-1 to TRBJ2-5, with 13 bases lining up with TRBD2. The CDR3 extends over 18 amino acids. Germline loops: CDR1 SGHRS, CDR2 YFSETQ. V lost 4 bases and J lost 5; bases outside the gene matches: 14.